This T cell receptor (beta chain) is from a study of cytomegalovirus exposure and HLA in healthy donors. Study in general: Assignment to the Caucasian-associated ancestry cluster applied to approximately 80% of the 350 to 500 genotyped donors.

On this clone: The antigen is unknown. Germline is not matched at one junction end, which may reflect a read error.

Primers: 60 Vbeta forward and 13 Jbeta reverse. The repertoire was sequenced with immunoSEQ multiplex PCR; TCRdb's copy has only in-frame clones and lacks some. This table has approximately 190,000 clones, approximately 90% appearing once. The study, taken as a whole, reports: Reports state that TCR beta sequences accurately predicted most subjects' HLA-A and HLA-B alleles.

Sequenced sample: PBMCs. The TCR originated in a boy younger than 10 in good health and CMV-seronegative.

The CDR3 region has the DNA TGTTCCAGCAGCTTAGCAGGGGCTCGTAGGACTGAAGCTTTCTTT. This sequence encodes CSSSLAGARRTEAFF. The J gene is TRBJ1-1, the V gene TRBV7-9; a possible D gene is TRBD1 (6 bases). The CDR3 is made up of 15 amino acids. Germline V gene data show CDR1 as SEHNR and CDR2 as FQNEAQ (reference sequence).